A single sample is the source of the 16 T cell receptor beta chains below, sequenced in a study of blood T cell repertoires in COVID-19. TCRdb's table, derived via immunoSEQ multiplex PCR, lists solely in-frame clones and lacks some. The sample carries about 55,000 clones, around 90% recorded once. Sample: peripheral blood. All receptors come from a human donor with active COVID-19. The donor label of this sample is uncertain.

The chain couples TRBV5-1 to TRBJ1-2; TRBD1 might be the D (5 bases). V dropped 9 bases and J dropped 8 bases, with 14 bases sitting between them. Germline V lookup: CDR1 SGHRS, CDR2 YFSETQ. This CDR3 region has 11 residues. The CDR3 DNA sequence: TGCGCCACCCCGGCGGCAGGGGGCTACACCTTC. Translated, it gives CATPAAGGYTF.

The gene calls are TRBV27 and TRBJ2-7; a weak D match, TRBD1 (6 bases). V gave up 5 bases and J gave up 2 bases, with 7 bases separating them. Per germline, CDR1 MNHEY and CDR2 SMNVEV (reference sequence). This CDR3 is 12 amino acids long. The CDR3 here is CASSGDTYEQYF. CDR3 in DNA: TGTGCCAGCAGTGGGGACACCTACGAGCAGTACTTC.

The chain couples TRBV7-2 to TRBJ2-7; perhaps TRBD1 as D (6 bases). Trimming shortened V by 5 bases and J by 0 bases, and 11 bases separated the two germline ends. Germline lookup yields CDR1 SGHTA and CDR2 FQGNSA. CDR3 length: 14 residues. This CDR3 is CASSLDRTSYEQYV. CDR3 nucleotide sequence: TGTGCCAGCAGCCTTGACAGGACCTCCTACGAGCAGTACGTC.

The chain combines TRBV4-1 with TRBJ2-1; TRBD2 matches 9 bases. Unmatched junction bases numbered 9, after V lost 1 base and J lost 5 bases. The V gene's germline CDR1 is MGHRA and CDR2 YSYEKL. The CDR3 totals 17 residues. This chain's CDR3 is CASSQVGGGVWDNEQFF. The CDR3 DNA follows: TGCGCCAGCAGCCAAGTAGGCGGGGGGGTTTGGGACAATGAGCAGTTCTTC.

The rearrangement joins TRBV7-4 to TRBJ2-7; weak D call: TRBD2 (5 bases). This CDR3 has 16 residues. The V end was cut by 1 base, the J end by 4 bases, with 17 bases between. CDR1 and CDR2 (germline): SGHVT, SQSDAQ. CDR3 nucleotide sequence: TGTGCCAGCAGCTTAGATTCCGGCGGGTGCCTTTACGAGCAGTACTTC. Translated: CASSLDSGGCLYEQYF.

This clone was detected only a few times. This rearrangement joins TRBV7-3 to TRBJ2-5; 8 nucleotides match TRBD2. Germline CDR1 SGHTA, CDR2 FQGTGA. Trimming removed 5 bases from V and 4 bases from J; junction bases left unmatched: 12. CDR3 length: 16 residues. The CDR3 coding sequence is TGTGCCAGCAGCCCCGGGGGGGCAGGGTCCATAGAGACCCAGTACTTC. This gives the protein CASSPGGAGSIETQYF.

This clone was detected only once. The V and J genes are TRBV10-2 and TRBJ2-7; maybe TRBD1 (6 bases). The CDR3 loop spans 14 amino acids. Germline CDR1 and CDR2: WSHSY and SAAADI. V lost 2 bases, J lost 7 bases, and 15 bases lay in between. CDR3 nucleotide sequence: TGCGCCAGCAGTGAGGCTACAGGGCTTTGGGAGCAGTACTTC. It specifies CASSEATGLWEQYF.

The rearrangement joins TRBV12-5 to TRBJ2-7; D gene ambiguous. This CDR3 region has 12 residues. Germline CDR1 LGHNT, CDR2 FRNRAP. The CDR3 DNA reads as TGTGCCTCCGAAGGAGAGGCTTACGAGCAGTACTTC. It codes for CASEGEAYEQYF.

The V gene is TRBV10-3, the J gene TRBJ2-7; D might be TRBD2 (5 bases). The ends were cut back, 2 bases at V and 3 bases at J, with 11 bases in the middle. The CDR3 loop spans 14 amino acids. The germline gives CDR1 ENHRY, CDR2 SYGVKD. The DNA for the CDR3 is TGTGCCATCAGTGAGACGGAGGCCAGCTACGAGCAGTACGTC. Protein product: CAISETEASYEQYV.

This rearrangement joins TRBV27 to TRBJ1-1, with D possibly being TRBD1 (5 bases). Trimming shortened V by 5 bases and J by 3 bases, and 10 bases separated the two germline ends. Germline V gene data show CDR1 as MNHEY and CDR2 as SMNVEV (reference sequence). CDR3 length: 13 residues. DNA for the CDR3: TGTGCCAGCAGTGTAACAGGTTACACTGAAGCTTTCTTT. Its translation: CASSVTGYTEAFF.

This rearrangement joins TRBV12-3 or TRBV12-4 to TRBJ2-4; D perhaps matches TRBD2 (7 bases). The CDR3 length is 12 residues. V was trimmed by 7 bases and J by 8 bases, leaving 12 bases between them. In nucleotides, the CDR3 is TGTGCCAGCACCAGGGGAGGGCACATTCAGTACTTC. Translated: CASTRGGHIQYF.

The rearrangement links TRBV6-6 to TRBJ2-7, with D possibly matching TRBD2 (5 bases). The CDR3 length is 16 residues. Germline V gene sequence: CDR1 MNHNY, CDR2 SVGAGI (reference sequence). The V and J ends lost 6 bases and 2 bases respectively, with 20 bases between them. CDR3 region: CASSNPRGRSAYEQYF. CDR3 bases: TGTGCCAGCAGCAACCCTCGGGGAAGGAGTGCCTACGAGCAGTACTTC.

A single count supports this clone. The rearrangement joins TRBV6-5 to TRBJ2-3; 10 positions match TRBD1. The V gene's germline CDR1 is MNHEY and CDR2 SVGAGI. V dropped 2 bases and J dropped 2; count of bases not matched to a gene: 1. This CDR3 has 15 residues. CDR3: CASSYGTGDTDTQYF. CDR3 nucleotide sequence: TGTGCCAGCAGTTACGGGACAGGGGACACAGATACGCAGTATTTT.

The CDR3, as DNA: TGTGCCAGCAGCTCCGTCGCAGATACGCAGTATTTT. Translating gives CASSSVADTQYF. The chain carries TRBV7-9 and TRBJ2-3; D is undetermined. This CDR3 spans 12 amino acids. V was pared by 4 bases and J by 4 bases, with 6 bases between. The germline gives CDR1 SEHNR, CDR2 FQNEAQ (reference sequence). Full variable domain (rest looked up from reference TRBV7-9 and TRBJ2-3): DTGVSQNPRHKITKRGQNVTFRCDPISEHNRLYWYRQTLGQGPEFLTYFQNEAQLEKSRLLSDRFSAERPKGSFSTLEIQRTEQGDSAMYLCASSSVADTQYFGPGTRLTVL.

V and J are TRBV28 and TRBJ2-7; 9 bases map to TRBD2. There are 16 residues in the CDR3. After removal of 6 bases from V and 6 bases from J, the junction contained 15 bases not matched to a gene. The V gene's germline CDR1 is MDHEN and CDR2 SYDVKM. This chain's CDR3 is CASSEPTSGRPGEQYF. CDR3 DNA: TGTGCCAGCAGCGAGCCGACGAGCGGGAGGCCGGGCGAGCAGTACTTC.

The V gene is TRBV12-3 or TRBV12-4, the J gene TRBJ2-7; 7 bases fit TRBD1. Germline trimming cut 7 bases from V and 0 bases from J; bases unmatched to any gene: 3. The CDR3 is made up of 13 amino acids. The CDR3 region has the DNA TGTGCCAGCACCCGGGACAGCTCCTACGAGCAGTACGTC. Translating it yields CASTRDSSYEQYV.